The next 9 T cell receptor beta chains were all read from a single sample in a study of cytomegalovirus exposure and HLA in healthy donors. The PCR ran on 60 Vbeta and 13 Jbeta primers. The protocol was immunoSEQ multiplex PCR, while the TCRdb copy is restricted to in-frame clones and leaves out a portion. The sample holds about 170,000 clones, approximately 70% seen once. Sequencing was performed on PBMCs. All receptors derive from a middle-aged man in good health and CMV-seropositive.

The chain employs TRBV19 and TRBJ1-1; D perhaps matches TRBD1 (5 bases). V lost 5 bases and J lost 3, with 16 bases in between. From germline, CDR1 is LNHDA and CDR2 SQIVND (reference sequence). The CDR3 is 15 amino acids. The CDR3 DNA is TGTGCCAGTAGTGAGTCAGGGCTCGTGGACACTGAAGCTTTCTTT. It codes for CASSESGLVDTEAFF.

The chain has TRBV6-6 and TRBJ1-1; 9 bases are a match to TRBD1. The V gene's germline CDR1 is MNHNY and CDR2 SVGAGI (reference sequence). The junction had 8 bases not matched to a gene; V was cut back by 5 bases and J by 4 bases. The CDR3 runs 15 residues. As DNA, the CDR3 is TGTGCCAGCAGTAAGGGGACAGGGATGAGCACTGAAGCTTTCTTT. This gives the protein CASSKGTGMSTEAFF.

There are a few counts of this clone. This chain joins TRBV18 and TRBJ2-1, with D tentatively TRBD2 (5 bases). The CDR3 runs to 15 residues. The V and J ends lost 8 bases and 5 bases respectively, with 19 bases between them. Germline loops: CDR1 KGHSH, CDR2 LQKENI. For the CDR3, the DNA is TGTGCCAGCGCCCAGGCTACGAGGGTGGACAATGAGCAGTTCTTC. This sequence encodes CASAQATRVDNEQFF.

The V gene is TRBV4-1, the J gene TRBJ1-5; D may be TRBD1 (5 bases). Germline V gene data show CDR1 as MGHRA and CDR2 as YSYEKL. V was clipped by 1 base and J by 2 bases, with 18 bases between them. The CDR3 extends over 18 amino acids. The CDR3 region has the DNA TGCGCCAGCAGCCAAGGGGCAGGGAAGATCATAGGCAATCAGCCCCAGCATTTT. This gives the protein CASSQGAGKIIGNQPQHF.

Worth noting for this clone: At one of its ends the junction is not consistent with the germline gene, which may arise from a read error. This chain joins TRBV7-7 and TRBJ2-1; D is possibly TRBD1 (5 bases). In germline, CDR1 is SSHAT, CDR2 FNYEAQ (reference sequence). The CDR3 sequence is 14 residues long. This CDR3 reads CASSLGVGVDEQFF. The CDR3 DNA is TGTGCTAGCAGCTTAGGGGTAGGGGTGGATGAGCAGTTCTTC.

The chain combines TRBV7-9 with TRBJ1-2; 7 positions match TRBD1. CDR3 length equals 15 residues. Germline V CDR1 and CDR2: SEHNR, FQNEAQ (reference sequence). The junction had 9 bases not matched to a gene; V was cut back by 8 bases and J by 0 bases. The CDR3 nucleotides read TGTGCCAGCGCGAGGATCGGGACAGCTAACTATGGCTACACCTTC. Translated, it gives CASARIGTANYGYTF.

This clone appeared many times. The rearrangement uses TRBV19 and TRBJ1-4; D uncertain. The length of the CDR3 is 13 residues. Germline V gene data show CDR1 as LNHDA and CDR2 as SQIVND (reference sequence). Trimming cost V 3 bases and J 8 bases, with 10 bases left between them. The CDR3 DNA reads as TGTGCCAGTAGTATCCAGCACGGGGAAAAACTGTTTTTT. Its protein is CASSIQHGEKLFF.

The V gene is TRBV27, the J gene TRBJ2-5; tentatively, D is TRBD2 (7 bases). The V end lost 8 bases, the J end lost 1 base, and 20 bases lay between the germline ends. This CDR3 contains 16 residues. Germline CDR1 is MNHEY and CDR2 is SMNVEV (reference sequence). DNA for the CDR3: TGTGCCAGCCAAAGAGGGGGGGCAGTGGTCCAAGAGACCCAGTACTTC. Translated, it gives CASQRGGAVVQETQYF.

The chain links TRBV6-5 to TRBJ2-5; possible D gene TRBD2, 6 bases. Germline V gene sequence: CDR1 MNHEY, CDR2 SVGAGI. This CDR3 is built from 11 residues. Trimming left V 5 bases short and J 5 bases short, with 6 bases between. CDR3 bases: TGTGCCAGCAGTGGGGGGGAGACCCAGTACTTC. It is translated as CASSGGETQYF.